One sample yielded the 22 T cell receptor beta chains listed below, sequenced in a study of sequential checkpoint blockade in melanoma. Sequenced by immunoSEQ multiplex PCR; TCRdb stores in-frame clones only, minus some. The sample comprises more than 9,000 clones, around 75% of which are singletons, and 9% to 14% rests with the top ten. Treatment of the sample: randomized to nivolumab then ipilimumab (arm A) or the reverse (arm B). The sequencing here drew on CD8+ T cells sorted from blood (inferred from file names), taken from a patient given nivolumab and ipilimumab in sequence. These receptors originate from a human donor with melanoma.

The J gene is TRBJ2-3, the V gene TRBV4-2; no clear D. The CDR3 covers 15 residues. The ends were cut back, 1 base at V and 1 base at J, with 9 bases in the middle. From germline, CDR1 is LGHNA and CDR2 YNFKEQ. The CDR3 loop is CASSQGFSGTDTQYF. The CDR3 DNA sequence: TGTGCCAGCAGCCAAGGCTTTTCGGGCACAGATACGCAGTATTTT.

This clone was counted between two and nine times. The chain uses TRBV19 and TRBJ2-1; D might be TRBD2 (6 bases). Trimming took off 3 bases at V and 7 bases at J, with 10 bases between the two ends. Germline loops: CDR1 LNHDA, CDR2 SQIVND (reference sequence). The CDR3 has 13 residues. Here the CDR3 reads CASSMGLGNEQFF. CDR3 DNA: TGTGCCAGTAGTATGGGACTCGGGAATGAGCAGTTCTTC.

This clone was picked up a small number of times. The gene calls are TRBV7-9 and TRBJ2-1, with D possibly TRBD1 on 5 matching bases. The CDR3 has 14 amino acids. Germline assignment: CDR1 SEHNR and CDR2 FQNEAQ (reference sequence). Trimming shortened V by 1 base and J by 8 bases, and 12 bases separated the two germline ends. This CDR3 reads CASSLVSRADEQFF. In nucleotides, the CDR3 is TGTGCCAGCAGCTTAGTTTCCAGGGCCGATGAGCAGTTCTTC.

The chain carries TRBV27 and TRBJ2-1; D call uncertain. The germline V and J ends were trimmed by 5 bases and 0 bases, with 14 bases remaining between them. The CDR3 is 16 amino acids. Germline V gene sequence: CDR1 MNHEY, CDR2 SMNVEV (reference sequence). The CDR3 bases are TGTGCCAGCAGTCTTCTAAGCTGGAGCTCCTACAATGAGCAGTTCTTC. Translating it yields CASSLLSWSSYNEQFF.

The chain couples TRBV5-6 to TRBJ1-2, with 7 bases identical to TRBD1. Trimming cost V 6 bases and J 6 bases; bases outside gene matches: 8. The CDR3 consists of 13 residues. Looked up from germline, CDR1 is SGHDT and CDR2 is YYEEEE. CDR3 nucleotide sequence: TGTGCCAGCATCAGAACAGGGGTTGATGGCTACACCTTC. Amino acid sequence: CASIRTGVDGYTF.

The DNA of the CDR3 is TGTGCCAGCAGCTTTCTAGCGGACCTCTACGAGCAGTACTTC. This sequence encodes CASSFLADLYEQYF. The V call is TRBV7-8, the J call TRBJ2-7, with 7 bases lining up with TRBD2. The trim removed 3 bases at V and 3 bases at J, leaving 5 bases unmatched. Germline values: CDR1 SGHVS, CDR2 FQNEAQ. This CDR3 comprises 14 residues.

The rearrangement uses TRBV2 and TRBJ1-3; D is perhaps TRBD1 (5 bases). Germline V CDR1 and CDR2: SNHLY, FYNNEI. Trimming removed 3 bases at V and 0 bases at J, with 15 bases between. This CDR3 comprises 17 residues. CDR3 DNA: TGTGCCAGCAGTGATCCAGGTCAGGGTTACTCTGGAAACACCATATATTTT. Protein: CASSDPGQGYSGNTIYF.

CDR3 sequence (DNA): TGTGCCAGTACCATACTACAGGGGGCGGGCACTGAAGCTTTCTTT. Translating gives CASTILQGAGTEAFF. The rearrangement links TRBV19 to TRBJ1-1, with 9 bases matching TRBD1. There are 15 residues in the CDR3. Per the germline V gene, CDR1 is LNHDA and CDR2 is SQIVND (reference sequence). Unmatched junction bases numbered 10, after V lost 7 bases and J lost 4 bases.

The rearrangement joins TRBV27 to TRBJ2-7, with D tentatively TRBD2 (6 bases). Germline V gene data show CDR1 as MNHEY and CDR2 as SMNVEV (reference sequence). V lost 3 bases to trimming and J lost 5 bases, with 14 bases between them. The CDR3 runs 14 residues. CDR3 nucleotides: TGTGCCAGCAGTTTGTTCGGAGGGCACGACGAGCAGTACTTC. Translated: CASSLFGGHDEQYF.

This clone was found once. The chain uses TRBV4-1 and TRBJ1-1; unclear D gene. Germline-derived CDR1 and CDR2 are MGHRA and YSYEKL. This CDR3 region has 13 residues. V lost 1 base and J 7 bases, leaving 10 bases between the germline ends. The CDR3 loop is CASSQGPGIEAFF. The DNA of the CDR3 is TGCGCCAGCAGCCAAGGTCCTGGCATTGAAGCTTTCTTT.

This clone was counted a few times. The rearrangement uses TRBV9 and TRBJ2-5; 10 bases are shared with TRBD1. The closer fit of TRBJ2-7 to the DNA end suggests the J call may be wrong. From germline, CDR1 is SGDLS and CDR2 YYNGEE. The CDR3 contains 16 residues. The CDR3 nucleotides are TGTGCCAGCAGCCCTCACCCGACAGGGGGCTTCTACGAGCAGTACTTC. This gives the protein CASSPHPTGGFYEQYF.

V gene TRBV28 combines with J gene TRBJ1-5; 11 bases are a match to TRBD1. Unmatched junction bases numbered 13, after V lost 6 bases and J lost 6 bases. The CDR3 totals 17 residues. The germline V gene has CDR1 MDHEN and CDR2 SYDVKM. In nucleotides, the CDR3 is TGTGCCAGCAGCCGCCAGGGGACAGGGGGAGTATCTCAGCCCCAGCATTTT. It encodes CASSRQGTGGVSQPQHF.

This clone was detected only a few times. The rearrangement joins TRBV15 to TRBJ1-5; D ambiguous. Germline V gene sequence: CDR1 LNHNV, CDR2 YYDKDF (reference sequence). V was trimmed by 2 bases and J by 0 bases, leaving 11 bases between them. The CDR3 has 16 residues. The CDR3 DNA reads TGTGCCACCAGCAGATCACAGAGCTATAGCAATCAGCCCCAGCATTTT. This translates into CATSRSQSYSNQPQHF. The full variable domain, rest sourced from reference TRBV15 and TRBJ1-5, is DAMVIQNPRYQVTQFGKPVTLSCSQTLNHNVMYWYQQKSSQAPKLLFHYYDKDFNNEADTPDNFQSRRPNTSFCFLDIRSPGLGDTAMYLCATSRSQSYSNQPQHFGDGTRLSIL.

V gene TRBV29-1 combines with J gene TRBJ2-7, with 7 positions matching TRBD1. The ends lost 5 bases at V and 0 bases at J; junction bases unmatched: 7. Per the germline V gene, CDR1 is SQVTM and CDR2 is ANQGSEA. The CDR3 spans 14 residues. The CDR3 loop is CSVIGQEISYEQYF. CDR3 DNA: TGCAGCGTTATCGGACAGGAAATCTCCTACGAGCAGTACTTC.

The chain recombines TRBV7-9 with TRBJ2-2, with TRBD1 as a possible D gene (5 bases). The V end was cut by 9 bases, the J end by 0 bases, with 8 bases between. In germline, CDR1 is SEHNR, CDR2 FQNEAQ (reference sequence). The CDR3 contains 13 residues. The CDR3 bases are TGTGCCAGGCTGGACACGAACACCGGGGAGCTGTTTTTT. Translating gives CARLDTNTGELFF. Full variable domain (outside the CDR3, taken from reference TRBV7-9 and TRBJ2-2): DTGVSQNPRHKITKRGQNVTFRCDPISEHNRLYWYRQTLGQGPEFLTYFQNEAQLEKSRLLSDRFSAERPKGSFSTLEIQRTEQGDSAMYLCARLDTNTGELFFGEGSRLTVL.

The V and J genes are TRBV15 and TRBJ2-7; 7 bases agree with TRBD1. The CDR3 covers 14 residues. V gave up 9 bases and J gave up 0 bases; unmatched junction bases: 8. Germline CDR1 reads LNHNV; CDR2 reads YYDKDF (reference sequence). The CDR3 bases are TGTGCCACGAGACAGGGATGGGGCTCCTACGAGCAGTACTTC. It is translated as CATRQGWGSYEQYF.

This chain links TRBV4-1 with TRBJ1-1, with D unresolved. The CDR3 extends over 14 amino acids. Germline lookup yields CDR1 MGHRA and CDR2 YSYEKL. Trimming removed 2 bases at V and 7 bases at J, with 14 bases between. DNA for the CDR3: TGCGCCAGCAGCCAAACTATCGCCATTGGTGAAGCTTTCTTT. Protein sequence: CASSQTIAIGEAFF.

The chain links TRBV7-9 to TRBJ2-1; no clear D gene. The CDR3 is 12 amino acids. Deletions cut 5 bases from V and 4 bases from J, with 6 bases between. Germline V gene sequence: CDR1 SEHNR, CDR2 FQNEAQ (reference sequence). CDR3 bases: TGTGCCAGCAGCCTTGCGTACAATGAGCAGTTCTTC. Its translation is CASSLAYNEQFF.

The J gene is TRBJ2-7, the V gene TRBV7-9, with 8 bases identical to TRBD1. J lost 4 bases, V lost 2 bases, and 1 base had no gene match. The CDR3 is made up of 13 amino acids. From germline, CDR1 is SEHNR and CDR2 FQNEAQ (reference sequence). The CDR3 DNA reads TGTGCCAGCAGCTTACAGGGGGCTTACGAGCAGTACTTC. Encoded protein: CASSLQGAYEQYF.

Relative to its sample, this clone is large. The chain is built from TRBV28 and TRBJ2-7; tentative D call: TRBD1 (6 bases). From germline, CDR1 is MDHEN and CDR2 SYDVKM. Trimming pared 6 bases from V and 1 base from J, leaving 13 bases between. The CDR3 is made up of 14 amino acids. CDR3 amino acids: CASSLDRTSYEQYF. CDR3 sequence (DNA): TGTGCCAGCAGCCTCGACAGGACTTCCTACGAGCAGTACTTC.

J is TRBJ2-7 and V is TRBV2; D remains unclear. The V end lost 4 bases, the J end lost 1 base, and 8 bases lay between the germline ends. The CDR3 loop spans 13 amino acids. Germline values: CDR1 SNHLY, CDR2 FYNNEI. In nucleotides, the CDR3 is TGTGCCAGCAGTGCGCTTGCGTCCTACGAGCAGTACTTC. It specifies CASSALASYEQYF.

The chain links TRBV18 to TRBJ1-1; 10 nucleotides align to TRBD1. The CDR3 is 15 residues long. After removal of 6 bases from V and 1 base from J, the junction contained 5 bases not matched to a gene. The germline gives CDR1 KGHSH, CDR2 LQKENI. CDR3 sequence reads: CASSPDRGENTEAFF. CDR3 DNA: TGTGCCAGCTCCCCGGACAGGGGGGAGAACACTGAAGCTTTCTTT.